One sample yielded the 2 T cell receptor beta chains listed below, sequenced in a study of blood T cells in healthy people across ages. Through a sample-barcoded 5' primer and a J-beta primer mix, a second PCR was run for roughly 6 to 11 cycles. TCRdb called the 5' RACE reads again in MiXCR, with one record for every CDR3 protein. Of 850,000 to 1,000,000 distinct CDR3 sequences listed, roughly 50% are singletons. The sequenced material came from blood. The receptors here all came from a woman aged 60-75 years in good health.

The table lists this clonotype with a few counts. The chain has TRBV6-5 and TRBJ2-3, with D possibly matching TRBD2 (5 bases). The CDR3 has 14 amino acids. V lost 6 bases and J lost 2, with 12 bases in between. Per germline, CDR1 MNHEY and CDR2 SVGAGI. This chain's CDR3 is CASRQERTTDTQYF. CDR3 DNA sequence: TGTGCCAGCAGGCAAGAGCGGACCACAGATACGCAGTATTTT.

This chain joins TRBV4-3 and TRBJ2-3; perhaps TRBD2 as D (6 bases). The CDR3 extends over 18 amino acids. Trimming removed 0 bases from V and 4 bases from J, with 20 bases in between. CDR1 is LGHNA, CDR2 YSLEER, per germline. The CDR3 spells CASSQDRWSRSGADTQYF. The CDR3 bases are TGCGCCAGCAGCCAAGATAGGTGGAGCCGTTCGGGGGCAGATACGCAGTATTTT.